One and the same sample provided the 20 T cell receptor beta chains below, sequenced in a study of OX40 agonist ivuxolimab in advanced cancers. TCRdb's copy holds only in-frame clones and misses some; the assay was immunoSEQ multiplex PCR. In the table there are approximately 100,000 clones, about 92% of which are singletons. The material was CD4+ or CD8+ T cells sorted from blood, obtained in a trial of the OX40 agonist ivuxolimab. Receptors were obtained from an adult with an advanced solid tumor such as melanoma, head and neck, liver or kidney cancer.

CDR3 residues: CASSLGGLNTGELFF. CDR3 nucleotide sequence: TGTGCCAGCAGCTTAGGAGGGCTGAACACCGGGGAGCTGTTTTTT. The V and J genes are TRBV7-9 and TRBJ2-2; possibly TRBD2 for D (5 bases). V lost 1 base and J 1 base, leaving 7 bases between the germline ends. The CDR3 length is 15 residues. Germline assignment: CDR1 SEHNR and CDR2 FQNEAQ (reference sequence).

Only one count was recorded for this clone. The genes are TRBV7-8 and TRBJ2-1; either TRBD1 or TRBD2 may supply D (6 bases each). The germline V and J ends were trimmed by 7 bases and 1 base, with 14 bases remaining between them. The CDR3 is 15 amino acids. Germline CDR1 is SGHVS and CDR2 is FQNEAQ. The CDR3 coding sequence is TGTGCCAGCACCGTTCGGGGGCTATCCTACAATGAGCAGTTCTTC. Amino acids: CASTVRGLSYNEQFF.

Concerning this clone itself: The junction departs from germline at one end; a sequencing error may be responsible. This chain links TRBV10-3 with TRBJ2-7, with D unresolved. CDR1 and CDR2 (germline): ENHRY, SYGVKD. This CDR3 spans 14 amino acids. CDR3 in amino acids: CASSPSRANYEQYF. The CDR3, as DNA: TGTGCCAGCAGTCCATCTCGGGCCAATTACGAGCAGTACTTC.

In regard to this clone: The sample carries other DNA sequences with the same CDR3. The rearrangement links TRBV19 to TRBJ2-4; possible D gene TRBD1, 7 bases. This CDR3 has 15 amino acids. In germline, CDR1 is LNHDA, CDR2 SQIVND (reference sequence). V dropped 9 bases and J dropped 5 bases, with 20 bases sitting between them. As DNA, the CDR3 is TGTGCCAGCAGCCCTGGAGGGGGCGCAGAAAACATTCAGTACTTC. Protein: CASSPGGGAENIQYF.

This clone was detected a few times. V usage is TRBV7-2 and J usage is TRBJ1-5; no firm D call. The ends were cut back, 7 bases at V and 7 bases at J, with 14 bases in the middle. The CDR3 loop spans 13 amino acids. Germline V gene sequence: CDR1 SGHTA, CDR2 FQGNSA. CDR3 region: CASTRAGGQPQHF. The CDR3 nucleotides are TGTGCCAGCACTAGGGCAGGAGGCCAGCCCCAGCATTTT. Filled out from reference TRBV7-2 and TRBJ1-5, the complete variable domain reads GAGVSQSPSNKVTEKGKDVELRCDPISGHTALYWYRQSLGQGLEFLIYFQGNSAPDKSGLPSDRFSAERTGGSVSTLTIQRTQQEDSAVYLCASTRAGGQPQHFGDGTRLSIL.

The chain joins TRBV29-1 to TRBJ2-5; 7 bases are shared with TRBD1. The V gene's germline CDR1 is SQVTM and CDR2 ANQGSEA. With 4 bases clipped from V and 4 bases from J, the junction kept 15 bases outside the gene matches. There are 16 residues in the CDR3. The CDR3 DNA sequence: TGCAGCGTTGTTCCCCAGAGTACAGGGGTGATAGAGACCCAGTACTTC. It codes for CSVVPQSTGVIETQYF.

The chain combines TRBV6-1 with TRBJ2-7, with 7 positions matching TRBD1. Germline-derived CDR1 and CDR2 are MNHNS and SASEGT. V lost 5 bases and J lost 3; bases outside the gene matches: 10. The CDR3 length is 15 residues. CDR3 in DNA: TGTGCCAGCAGTTTTAAGTCCAGGGGGATCTACGAGCAGTACTTC. This translates into CASSFKSRGIYEQYF.

This chain connects TRBV6-6 to TRBJ2-1; TRBD1 matches at 8 bases. Trimming removed 7 bases from V and 5 bases from J; junction bases left unmatched: 10. The CDR3 runs 15 residues. Germline CDR1 and CDR2: MNHNY and SVGAGI (reference sequence). This CDR3 is CASNLRDRLNNEQFF. Here the CDR3 DNA reads TGTGCCAGCAATCTCCGGGACAGGCTCAACAATGAGCAGTTCTTC.

The chain has TRBV27 and TRBJ2-7; 8 positions match TRBD2. Germline V gives CDR1 MNHEY, CDR2 SMNVEV (reference sequence). The CDR3 is 13 amino acids. V trimming: 10 bases; J trimming: 4 bases; junction bases outside the gene matches: 9. The CDR3 DNA reads TGTGCCACACAGGGCGGGGGGATGTACGAGCAGTACTTC. It specifies CATQGGGMYEQYF.

CDR3 DNA sequence: TGTGCCAGTAGAGAAATAGCGGGAAACATTCAGTACTTC. Residues: CASREIAGNIQYF. The chain employs TRBV19 and TRBJ2-4; TRBD2 aligns across 7 bases. CDR3 length equals 13 residues. With 6 bases clipped from V and 6 bases from J, the junction kept 5 bases outside the gene matches. CDR1 and CDR2 from the germline V gene are LNHDA and SQIVND (reference sequence).

The V gene is TRBV5-5, the J gene TRBJ1-5, with 7 positions matching TRBD1. This CDR3 is built from 13 residues. V shed 1 base and J 7 bases; nucleotides not matched to a gene: 2. Germline values: CDR1 SGHKS, CDR2 YYEKEE (reference sequence). CDR3 bases: TGTGCCAGCAGCTTGAACAGGGGCCAGCCCCAGCATTTT. It specifies CASSLNRGQPQHF. Using reference TRBV5-5 and TRBJ1-5 for the parts outside the CDR3, the full variable domain is DAGVTQSPTHLIKTRGQQVTLRCSPISGHKSVSWYQQVLGQGPQFIFQYYEKEERGRGNFPDRFSARQFPNYSSELNVNALLLGDSALYLCASSLNRGQPQHFGDGTRLSIL.

V and J are TRBV5-1 and TRBJ2-7; 7 positions agree with TRBD1. The V gene's germline CDR1 is SGHRS and CDR2 YFSETQ. V lost 4 bases and J lost 2; bases outside the gene matches: 3. CDR3 length equals 13 residues. Here the CDR3 DNA reads TGCGCCAGCAGCCCCGGGACAGCCTACGAGCAGTACTTC. Translating it yields CASSPGTAYEQYF.

This chain connects TRBV7-9 to TRBJ2-2; D uncertain. CDR1 and CDR2 (germline): SEHNR, FQNEAQ (reference sequence). This CDR3 spans 11 amino acids. Trimming pared 10 bases from V and 6 bases from J, leaving 9 bases between. This CDR3 is CANGRAGELFF. The DNA for the CDR3 is TGTGCCAACGGTCGGGCCGGGGAGCTGTTTTTT.

The chain employs TRBV6-5 and TRBJ2-7; a weak D match, TRBD2 (5 bases). Germline assignment: CDR1 MNHEY and CDR2 SVGAGI. V lost 6 bases, J lost 5 bases, and 20 bases lay in between. This CDR3 is 15 amino acids long. In DNA form, the CDR3 reads TGTGCCAGCAGCCTTACTGGACCGCTGCGGGACGAGCAGTACTTC. It codes for CASSLTGPLRDEQYF.

The sample holds one count of this clone. The chain combines TRBV6-6 with TRBJ2-1; D not resolved. CDR1 and CDR2 (germline): MNHNY, SVGAGI (reference sequence). The CDR3 has 13 amino acids. V lost 0 bases and J lost 3, with 3 bases in between. The CDR3 nucleotides read TGTGCCAGCAGTTACTCAATCTACAATGAGCAGTTCTTC. Protein product: CASSYSIYNEQFF.

The chain uses TRBV30 and TRBJ2-7, with D perhaps matching TRBD1 or TRBD2 (6 bases each). V dropped 1 base and J dropped 6 bases, with 13 bases sitting between them. Germline V gives CDR1 GTSNPN, CDR2 SVGIG (reference sequence). The CDR3 runs to 13 residues. DNA for the CDR3: TGTGCCTGGAGTGGGTGGGGGGCGGCCGAGCAGTACTTC. Residues: CAWSGWGAAEQYF.

This clone came up once. The chain joins TRBV27 to TRBJ2-5; 10 bases match TRBD1. CDR1 and CDR2 (germline): MNHEY, SMNVEV (reference sequence). CDR3 length: 15 residues. The V gene end was trimmed by 4 bases and the J gene end by 8 bases; junction bases not matched to a gene: 10. This CDR3 reads CASSSWTGGRETQYF. The CDR3 nucleotides read TGTGCCAGCAGTTCCTGGACAGGGGGACGTGAAACCCAGTACTTC.

The chain has TRBV6-1 and TRBJ1-6; D unresolved. The CDR3 spans 15 residues. Germline values: CDR1 MNHNS, CDR2 SASEGT. V lost 7 bases and J lost 0, with 10 bases in between. The CDR3 DNA reads TGTGCCAGCACCCCTAGGGACTCCTATAATTCACCCCTCCACTTT. Protein sequence: CASTPRDSYNSPLHF.

The chain joins TRBV27 to TRBJ1-6; 7 nucleotides line up with TRBD1. Losses at the gene ends were 5 bases for V and 5 bases for J; bases not matched to a gene: 18. The CDR3 extends over 19 amino acids. Germline V gene lookup returns CDR1 MNHEY and CDR2 SMNVEV (reference sequence). CDR3 residues: CASSLRQGGKGQDNSPLHF. CDR3 DNA sequence: TGTGCCAGCAGTCTCCGACAGGGTGGGAAGGGGCAGGATAATTCACCCCTCCACTTT.

The chain employs TRBV5-4 and TRBJ1-2; the D gene is possibly TRBD1 (6 bases). Germline-derived CDR1 and CDR2 are SGHNT and YYREEE (reference sequence). This CDR3 region has 13 residues. Trimming pared 0 bases from V and 8 bases from J, leaving 11 bases between. CDR3 bases: TGTGCCAGCAGCTTGGGGGGGGCGGAGGGCTACACCTTC. Protein product: CASSLGGAEGYTF.